This T cell receptor beta chain was sequenced in a study of blood T cell repertoires in COVID-19. About the study: The origin of the acute and convalescent COVID-19 samples was the United States, Italy and Spain. PBMCs, B-cell-depleted T cells, or T cells were the source of the cDNA or gDNA that made up the material.

Those enrolled in Seattle joined during active infection and were followed longitudinally afterward. Original data processing: Reference gene primer amplification yielded estimated nucleated cell counts. Profiling relied on immunoSEQ multiplex PCR, and the TCRdb table lists in-frame clones only, not all of them. For V, J and clone size, that table is used; D and trimming come from the DNA. The sample lists about 110,000 clones; around 83% were seen once. CDR1 is KGHDR, CDR2 SFDVKD, per germline. Trimming stripped 3 bases from V and 4 bases from J, with 14 bases between. The CDR3 covers 15 residues. Material for sequencing was peripheral blood. This chain links TRBV24-1 with TRBJ2-5; a possible D gene is TRBD2 (6 bases). This TCR was recovered from a woman between 55 and 75 years old with COVID-19, enrolled during active disease. The CDR3 sequence: CATSDGDGGGETQYF. The DNA of the CDR3 is TGTGCCACCAGTGATGGGGACGGGGGAGGAGAGACCCAGTACTTC.